These T cell receptor beta chains were read from a single sample in a study of T cell changes during pregnancy in multiple sclerosis. Using immunoSEQ multiplex PCR, the repertoire was profiled, and TCRdb retains in-frame clones only, with some absent. This table holds approximately 99,000 clones, 93% found once. This specimen was peripheral blood, taken after pregnancy. All receptors derive from a female donor with multiple sclerosis, enrolled in a pregnancy study. CDR3s include the opening cysteine and the closing phenylalanine or tryptophan. Each record gives: J gene, clone size, V gene, D gene, CDR3 DNA, CDR3 protein. The D gene is left open where the match is weak. A row's size may be missing; if present it is once, few, many or a size class.

j_gene: TRBJ2-2; abundance: NA; v_gene: TRBV5-1; d_gene: TRBD2; CDR3nt: TGCGCCAGCAGGACTAGCGGACCCACCGGGGAGCTGTTTTTT; CDR3aa: CASRTSGPTGELFF
j_gene: TRBJ1-5; abundance: NA; v_gene: TRBV2; d_gene: TRBD1; CDR3nt: TGTGCCAGCAGGGCCGACAGGGGGAAGAATCAGCCCCAGCATTTT; CDR3aa: CASRADRGKNQPQHF
j_gene: TRBJ1-4; abundance: NA; v_gene: TRBV5-1; d_gene: TRBD1; CDR3nt: TGCGCCAGCAACAGGGGCCCTAATGAAAAACTGTTTTTT; CDR3aa: CASNRGPNEKLFF
j_gene: TRBJ1-2; abundance: NA; v_gene: TRBV6-5; d_gene: TRBD1; CDR3nt: TGTGCCAGCAGTTACGACGGGACAGGGGGACGAAGTGGCTACACCTTC; CDR3aa: CASSYDGTGGRSGYTF
j_gene: TRBJ1-1; abundance: NA; v_gene: TRBV7-2; d_gene: NA; CDR3nt: TGTGCCAGCAGCTTAGTAGGCGGGACGGCCCCACCCCATTTT; CDR3aa: CASSLVGGTAPPHF
j_gene: TRBJ1-4; abundance: NA; v_gene: TRBV25-1; d_gene: TRBD1; CDR3nt: TGTGCCAGCAGCCGCACTACAGGGGGCTTTGAAAAACTGTTTTTT; CDR3aa: CASSRTTGGFEKLFF
j_gene: TRBJ2-1; abundance: NA; v_gene: TRBV29-1; d_gene: NA; CDR3nt: TGCAGCGTTGAACGCCTTACAGGGTACAATGAGCAGTTCTTC; CDR3aa: CSVERLTGYNEQFF
j_gene: TRBJ2-7; abundance: NA; v_gene: TRBV5-5; d_gene: TRBD1; CDR3nt: TGTGCCAGCAGCTTCGGGACAGCGAGCTCCTACGAGCAGTACTTC; CDR3aa: CASSFGTASSYEQYF
j_gene: TRBJ2-3; abundance: NA; v_gene: TRBV30; d_gene: TRBD1; CDR3nt: TGTGCCTGGAGTGCCGGACAGGGGCGATACACAGATACGCAGTATTTT; CDR3aa: CAWSAGQGRYTDTQYF
j_gene: TRBJ1-1; abundance: NA; v_gene: TRBV19; d_gene: NA; CDR3nt: TGTGCCAGTAGTATAGTCGCAGGTACAAACACTGAAGCTTTCTTT; CDR3aa: CASSIVAGTNTEAFF
j_gene: TRBJ1-2; abundance: NA; v_gene: TRBV29-1; d_gene: NA; CDR3nt: TGCAGCGTGGGACAATCGGGTGGCTACACCTTC; CDR3aa: CSVGQSGGYTF
j_gene: TRBJ2-1; abundance: NA; v_gene: TRBV19; d_gene: TRBD2; CDR3nt: TGTGCCAGTAGTATAGAGGAGCTAGCGGGAAATGAGCAGTTCTTC; CDR3aa: CASSIEELAGNEQFF
j_gene: TRBJ1-2; abundance: NA; v_gene: TRBV29-1; d_gene: NA; CDR3nt: TGCAGCGTTGAAGTGGGGCAGGGCTATGGCTACACCTTC; CDR3aa: CSVEVGQGYGYTF
j_gene: TRBJ2-5; abundance: NA; v_gene: TRBV28; d_gene: TRBD1; CDR3nt: TGTGCCATCCTCGGACAGGGAATAGAGACCCAGTACTTC; CDR3aa: CAILGQGIETQYF
j_gene: TRBJ2-1; abundance: NA; v_gene: TRBV9; d_gene: NA; CDR3nt: TGTGCCAGCAGCGTAGCTCGACAGAATGGGGCGCAGTTCTTC; CDR3aa: CASSVARQNGAQFF
j_gene: TRBJ2-7; abundance: NA; v_gene: TRBV5-1; d_gene: NA; CDR3nt: TGCGCCAGCAGCGGAGGGACTGGCCAAGACGAGCAGTACTTC; CDR3aa: CASSGGTGQDEQYF
j_gene: TRBJ1-5; abundance: NA; v_gene: TRBV27; d_gene: NA; CDR3nt: TGTGCCAGCAGTCTACGGGGTCATCAGCCCCAGCATTTT; CDR3aa: CASSLRGHQPQHF
j_gene: TRBJ1-2; abundance: once; v_gene: TRBV14; d_gene: TRBD1; CDR3nt: TGTGCCAGCAGCCAAGGCCCAGGACAGGGGTACTATGGCTACACCTTC; CDR3aa: CASSQGPGQGYYGYTF
j_gene: TRBJ1-2; abundance: NA; v_gene: TRBV19; d_gene: NA; CDR3nt: TGTGCCAGTATCAAAGACGGGCAGGGGCACCGACCTAACTATGGCTACACCTTC; CDR3aa: CASIKDGQGHRPNYGYTF
j_gene: TRBJ2-2; abundance: NA; v_gene: TRBV11-2; d_gene: TRBD2; CDR3nt: TGTGCCAGCACCGTGACTAGCGGGAGGGCGGGCACCGGGGAGCTGTTTTTT; CDR3aa: CASTVTSGRAGTGELFF
j_gene: TRBJ2-5; abundance: NA; v_gene: TRBV4-1; d_gene: TRBD2; CDR3nt: TGCGCCAGCAGCCAAGATGGTGGGGCTAGCGGGGGAGAGACCCAGTACTTC; CDR3aa: CASSQDGGASGGETQYF
j_gene: TRBJ2-2; abundance: NA; v_gene: TRBV19; d_gene: NA; CDR3nt: TGTGCCAGTAGGCACAGGAACACCGGGGAGCTGTTTTTT; CDR3aa: CASRHRNTGELFF
j_gene: TRBJ2-3; abundance: NA; v_gene: TRBV12-5; d_gene: NA; CDR3nt: TGTGCTAGTGGTTTGACCGAGACAGATACGCAGTATTTT; CDR3aa: CASGLTETDTQYF
j_gene: TRBJ2-7; abundance: once; v_gene: TRBV7-8; d_gene: TRBD1; CDR3nt: TGTGCCAGCAGCTTAGTTGGGGACAGGGGGCTTGTCGAGCAGTACTTC; CDR3aa: CASSLVGDRGLVEQYF
j_gene: TRBJ1-5; abundance: NA; v_gene: TRBV6-6; d_gene: NA; CDR3nt: TGTGCCAGCAGTTACTCGAGCCCCAATCAGCCCCAGCATTTT; CDR3aa: CASSYSSPNQPQHF
j_gene: TRBJ2-2; abundance: NA; v_gene: TRBV5-1; d_gene: NA; CDR3nt: TGCGCCAGCAGCTTGGTAGGGGGAACGAACACCGGGGAGCTGTTTTTT; CDR3aa: CASSLVGGTNTGELFF
j_gene: TRBJ2-7; abundance: NA; v_gene: TRBV7-2; d_gene: NA; CDR3nt: TGTGCCAGCACCTCGAGGGCCTACGAGCAGTACTTC; CDR3aa: CASTSRAYEQYF
j_gene: TRBJ2-2; abundance: NA; v_gene: TRBV7-2; d_gene: TRBD2; CDR3nt: TGTGCCAGCAGCTTTTTAGCGGGAAACACCGGGGAGCTGTTTTTT; CDR3aa: CASSFLAGNTGELFF
j_gene: TRBJ2-1; abundance: NA; v_gene: TRBV6-6; d_gene: TRBD2; CDR3nt: TGTGCCAGCAGCGGACTAGCGGGGAATGAGCAGTTCTTC; CDR3aa: CASSGLAGNEQFF
j_gene: TRBJ1-1; abundance: NA; v_gene: TRBV7-2; d_gene: NA; CDR3nt: TGTGCCAGCAGCTCAAGAAACAGTTTGCTGAACACTGAAGCTTTCTTT; CDR3aa: CASSSRNSLLNTEAFF
j_gene: TRBJ2-1; abundance: NA; v_gene: TRBV2; d_gene: NA; CDR3nt: TGTGCCAGCAGTTGGGACTCCCGCCAGGAGCAGTTCTTC; CDR3aa: CASSWDSRQEQFF